The TCR beta chain described here comes from a study of neurological immune-mediated disorders. Sequencing of 15-18 subjects in each run yielded over 160 million TCR-beta sequences. MiXCR, run by TCRdb on the 5' RACE reads, gives a single entry per CDR3 protein. Among under 90,000 distinct CDR3 sequences listed, roughly 3.3% were seen once. Study-wide results and limits: No CDR3 amino acid sequences recurred among expanded clones across subjects, suggesting private repertoires in all groups.

PBMCs stored at -80 C, numbering 2 million, were the origin of the unsorted libraries. Germline loops: CDR1 MNHEY, CDR2 SVGEGT. With 2 bases removed from V and 5 bases from J, the gap between germline ends came to 15 bases. The CDR3 extends over 15 amino acids. This clonotype was picked up many times. Its antigen is not known. The source is a woman aged 45-65 years with multiple sclerosis. Source material: PBMCs. The chain recombines TRBV6-2 or TRBV6-3 with TRBJ1-2; D gene unclear. As DNA, the CDR3 is TGTGCCAGCAGTTACACCGCACGGGGTGGATATGGCTACACCTTC. It yields the protein CASSYTARGGYGYTF.